The 23 T cell receptor beta chains reported below all come from one sample, sequenced in a study of blood T cells in healthy people across ages. A sample-barcoded 5' primer and a J-beta primer mix were used in a second PCR of about 7 to 12 cycles. TCRdb reprocessed the 5' RACE reads via MiXCR and lists one record per CDR3 protein. The repertoire holds some 710,000 distinct CDR3 sequences, about 20% seen once, with under 25% in the top ten. The sample consisted of blood. The source of these receptors is an older man in good health.

This clonotype was picked up many times. The chain is built from TRBV29-1 and TRBJ2-4; possibly TRBD1 for D (7 bases). CDR1 is SQVTM and CDR2 is ANQGSEA in the germline V gene. This CDR3 comprises 14 residues. Between the trimmed V and J ends, which lost 6 bases and 3 bases, there was a span of 15 bases. The DNA for the CDR3 is TGCAGCGTCGCACAGGGGACTTACAAAAACATTCAGTACTTC. Its translation is CSVAQGTYKNIQYF. Together with reference TRBV29-1 and TRBJ2-4, the CDR3 gives the full variable domain: SAVISQKPSRDICQRGTSLTIQCQVDSQVTMMFWYRQQPGQSLTLIATANQGSEATYESGFVIDKFPISRPNLTFSTLTVSNMSPEDSSIYLCSVAQGTYKNIQYFGAGTRLSVL.

This clonotype was detected once. V and J are TRBV12-3 or TRBV12-4 and TRBJ1-2; 7 nucleotides agree with TRBD1. Trimming took 6 bases from V and 6 from J; bases not matched to a gene: 10. CDR3 size: 14 residues. CDR3 in amino acids: CASRSTGAYHGYTF. The CDR3 nucleotides read TGTGCCAGCAGATCCACAGGGGCCTACCATGGCTACACCTTC.

The chain is built from TRBV12-3 or TRBV12-4 and TRBJ2-1, with D tentatively TRBD1 or TRBD2 (6 bases each). This CDR3 contains 15 residues. V lost 2 bases to trimming and J lost 6 bases, with 14 bases between them. The CDR3 loop reads CASSLHAGQSNEQFF. In nucleotides, the CDR3 is TGTGCCAGCAGTTTACACGCGGGACAAAGCAATGAGCAGTTCTTC.

This clonotype was detected only a few times. The rearrangement links TRBV6-1 to TRBJ2-1, with a possible D match to TRBD1 (6 bases). The CDR3 contains 14 residues. Germline V CDR1 and CDR2: MNHNS, SASEGT. V lost 3 bases and J lost 4, with 10 bases in between. The CDR3 protein is CASSDPTGYNEQFF. The CDR3 DNA reads as TGTGCCAGCAGTGACCCGACAGGATACAATGAGCAGTTCTTC.

This clonotype was counted between two and nine times. The V and J genes are TRBV6-5 and TRBJ1-4; unclear D gene. CDR1 is MNHEY and CDR2 is SVGAGI in the germline V gene. Trimming removed 2 bases from V and 5 bases from J, with 12 bases in between. This CDR3 is built from 15 residues. The chain's CDR3 is CASSYGRRSNEKLFF. CDR3 in DNA: TGTGCCAGCAGTTACGGCCGCAGGAGCAATGAAAAACTGTTTTTT.

This clonotype showed up just a few times. The V gene is TRBV5-1, the J gene TRBJ1-1; D is undetermined. Trimming removed 3 bases at V and 1 base at J, with 13 bases between. Germline-derived CDR1 and CDR2 are SGHRS and YFSETQ. The CDR3 is made up of 15 amino acids. The DNA of the CDR3 is TGCGCCAGCAGCTCCTCCCCCGGGCAGAACACTGAAGCTTTCTTT. It is translated as CASSSSPGQNTEAFF.

This clonotype was seen a handful of times. The V gene is TRBV4-3, the J gene TRBJ2-7; perhaps TRBD1 as D (5 bases). The J call may be incorrect, as the DNA end agrees better with TRBJ2-1. This CDR3 has 16 residues. Germline V gene data show CDR1 as LGHNA and CDR2 as YSLEER. The CDR3 DNA is TGCGCCAGCAGCCTTATGTGGTCAGGGCGGCGCAATGAGCAGTTCTTC. Its translation: CASSLMWSGRRNEQFF.

This clonotype occurred a few times. One end of the junction does not line up with germline, which may come from a read error. The CDR3 protein is CVSRLTGGIEETQYF. For the CDR3, the DNA is TGTGTCAGTAGGTTAACAGGGGGTATTGAAGAGACCCAGTACTTC. The rearrangement links TRBV19 to TRBJ2-5, with TRBD1 matching 8 bases. The germline V gene has CDR1 LNHDA and CDR2 SQIVND (reference sequence). The CDR3 is made up of 15 amino acids.

The genes are TRBV20-1 and TRBJ2-5, with a weak D call TRBD1 (5 bases). The DNA matches TRBJ2-1 better at its end, which makes the J call doubtful. This CDR3 is 14 amino acids long. CDR1 is DFQATT and CDR2 is SNEGSKA in the germline V gene (reference sequence). CDR3 region: CSAVPPMGHHEQFF. The CDR3 nucleotides read TGCAGTGCCGTTCCGCCGATGGGGCACCATGAGCAGTTCTTC.

The sample holds a few counts of this clonotype. This chain uses TRBV20-1 with TRBJ1-4; D is unresolved. Trimming stripped 1 base from V and 0 bases from J, with 12 bases between. In germline, CDR1 is DFQATT, CDR2 SNEGSKA (reference sequence). The CDR3 consists of 16 residues. The CDR3: CSARVGSTATNEKLFF. The CDR3 DNA follows: TGCAGTGCTAGAGTGGGGAGCACCGCAACTAATGAAAAACTGTTTTTT.

This clonotype was seen a few times. The V call is TRBV29-1, the J call TRBJ2-2, with a possible D match to TRBD1 (6 bases). The CDR3 sequence is 16 residues long. Germline V CDR1 and CDR2: SQVTM, ANQGSEA. Deletions cut 2 bases from V and 2 bases from J, with 15 bases between. The CDR3 loop reads CSVESSQGTNTGELFF. The CDR3 nucleotides read TGCAGCGTTGAATCCTCACAGGGAACAAACACCGGGGAGCTGTTTTTT.

This chain links TRBV18 with TRBJ2-5; D may match TRBD1 or TRBD2 (6 bases each). V gave up 2 bases and J gave up 4 bases, with 17 bases separating them. Germline CDR1 KGHSH, CDR2 LQKENI. This CDR3 has 16 amino acids. CDR3 sequence reads: CASSPYQGGGGETQYF. The CDR3 DNA reads TGTGCCAGCTCACCATATCAGGGCGGAGGGGGAGAGACCCAGTACTTC.

This clonotype was counted many times. This chain links TRBV15 with TRBJ2-5; TRBD2 is a possible D gene (5 bases). Between the trimmed V and J ends, which lost 5 bases and 0 bases, there was a span of 16 bases. The CDR3 has 16 amino acids. Germline-derived CDR1 and CDR2 are LNHNV and YYDKDF (reference sequence). CDR3 region: CATSPFLRGNQETQYF. The CDR3 DNA is TGTGCCACCAGCCCCTTTTTACGAGGGAACCAAGAGACCCAGTACTTC.

This clonotype was seen just once. This chain joins TRBV20-1 and TRBJ1-4; D ambiguous. V lost 6 bases and J lost 3, with 17 bases in between. Germline V gene sequence: CDR1 DFQATT, CDR2 SNEGSKA (reference sequence). This CDR3 is built from 15 residues. CDR3 region: CSADGVGAANEKLFF. CDR3 DNA sequence: TGCAGTGCGGATGGGGTGGGAGCGGCTAATGAAAAACTGTTTTTT.

The V gene is TRBV6-5, the J gene TRBJ1-2; 7 bases align to TRBD1. The J segment lost 4 bases and the V segment lost 5 bases, leaving 1 base of the junction unmatched. The germline CDR1 and CDR2 sequences are MNHEY and SVGAGI. This CDR3 region has 12 residues. CDR3 sequence: CASSDRVYGYTF. The CDR3 region has the DNA TGTGCCAGCAGTGACAGGGTCTATGGCTACACCTTC.

This chain connects TRBV7-9 to TRBJ1-4; no clear D gene. V was shortened by 1 base and J by 5 bases, with 11 bases between the two germline ends. This CDR3 is built from 15 residues. The germline CDR1 and CDR2 sequences are SEHNR and FQNEAQ (reference sequence). The CDR3: CASSLGAGKNEKLFF. CDR3 coding DNA: TGTGCCAGCAGCTTAGGAGCCGGGAAGAATGAAAAACTGTTTTTT.

The V call is TRBV2, the J call TRBJ1-4; 9 positions agree with TRBD1. J lost 8 bases, V lost 8 bases, and 6 bases had no gene match. This CDR3 has 13 amino acids. The V gene's germline CDR1 is SNHLY and CDR2 FYNNEI. For the CDR3, the DNA is TGTGCCAGCGGGAGGGACAGGGTCGAAAAACTGTTTTTT. As protein: CASGRDRVEKLFF.

This chain uses TRBV4-3 with TRBJ2-5; D gene ambiguous. V shed 2 bases and J shed 2 bases, with 9 bases lying between them. There are 14 residues in the CDR3. Germline V gene lookup returns CDR1 LGHNA and CDR2 YSLEER. In DNA form, the CDR3 reads TGCGCCAGCAGCCAAACATGGACGCAAGAGACCCAGTACTTC. This gives the protein CASSQTWTQETQYF.

Ten or more counts support this clonotype. The junction differs from germline at one of its ends, possibly a read error. V is TRBV2 and J is TRBJ2-1; D is undetermined. Germline V gene sequence: CDR1 SNHLY, CDR2 FYNNEI. The CDR3 sequence is 14 residues long. CDR3 amino acids: CASSTKGPYSEQFF. CDR3 nucleotides: TGTGCCAGCAGCACCAAGGGTCCCTACAGTGAGCAGTTCTTC.

DNA of the CDR3: TGTGCCAGCAGTCCTAGCGGGGGTCTAAACGAGCAGTACTTC. Its protein product is CASSPSGGLNEQYF. The chain recombines TRBV12-3 or TRBV12-4 with TRBJ2-7; 10 positions match TRBD2. With 5 bases clipped from V and 5 bases from J, the junction kept 6 bases outside the gene matches. The CDR3 sequence is 14 residues long.

This clonotype occurred once. This chain joins TRBV4-1 and TRBJ2-3; 8 positions agree with TRBD2. V lost 3 bases, J lost 0 bases, and 5 bases stayed unmatched. Germline values: CDR1 MGHRA, CDR2 YSYEKL. The CDR3 is 16 residues long. CDR3 nucleotides: TGCGCCAGCAGCCACGGCGGGGGGCCGAGCACAGATACGCAGTATTTT. Its translation is CASSHGGGPSTDTQYF.

This rearrangement joins TRBV12-3 or TRBV12-4 to TRBJ2-1; 12 bases match TRBD2. The V gene end was trimmed by 7 bases and the J gene end by 8 bases; junction bases not matched to a gene: 15. The CDR3 runs to 17 residues. CDR3: CASTNRLLAGGLDEQFF. The CDR3 DNA sequence: TGTGCCAGCACCAACCGGCTTCTAGCGGGGGGGTTAGATGAGCAGTTCTTC.

This chain links TRBV12-3 or TRBV12-4 with TRBJ1-1; D is ambiguous. V was cut by 3 bases and J by 0 bases, with 5 bases left in between. CDR3 length: 13 residues. The CDR3 DNA reads as TGTGCCAGCAGTTTTGACGTGAACACTGAAGCTTTCTTT. It translates to CASSFDVNTEAFF.